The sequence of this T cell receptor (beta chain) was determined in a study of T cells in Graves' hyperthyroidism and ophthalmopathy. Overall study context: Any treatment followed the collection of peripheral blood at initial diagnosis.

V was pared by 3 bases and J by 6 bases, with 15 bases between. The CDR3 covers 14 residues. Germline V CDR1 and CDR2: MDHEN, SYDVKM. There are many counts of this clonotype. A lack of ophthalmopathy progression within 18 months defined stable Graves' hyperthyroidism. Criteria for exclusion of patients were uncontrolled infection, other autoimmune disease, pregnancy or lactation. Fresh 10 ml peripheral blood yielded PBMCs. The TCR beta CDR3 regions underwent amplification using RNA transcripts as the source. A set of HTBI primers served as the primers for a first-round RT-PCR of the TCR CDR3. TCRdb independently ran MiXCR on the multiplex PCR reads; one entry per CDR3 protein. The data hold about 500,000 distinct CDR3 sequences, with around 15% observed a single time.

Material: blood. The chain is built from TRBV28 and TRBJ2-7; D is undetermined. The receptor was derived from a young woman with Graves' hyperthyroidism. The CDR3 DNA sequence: TGTGCCAGCAGTTTTACCGGGCTCTCTTTCGAGCAGTACTTC. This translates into CASSFTGLSFEQYF.